This T cell receptor (beta chain) was profiled in a study of T cells in localized non-small cell lung cancer. Study observations and caveats: Heterogeneity is still possible, as just one tumor region was sequenced. Longer survival (overall) was linked to higher T cell density in blood. Uninvolved nearby lung showed the greatest T cell clonality, exceeding that found in tumor.

A remark on this clone: Its target is not known.

Libraries were prepared by immunoSEQ multiplex PCR; TCRdb keeps only in-frame clonotypes and omits some of them. The data hold approximately 76,000 clones, with 80% observed a single time. V lost 2 bases, J lost 0 bases, and 14 bases lay in between. Germline V gene lookup returns CDR1 SGHTA and CDR2 FQGTGA. The CDR3 sequence is 18 residues long. V gene TRBV7-3 combines with J gene TRBJ2-6; D gene uncertain. This TCR came from a female donor of 60 years or more with stage I lung adenocarcinoma. Sample: peripheral blood, taken before any cancer treatment. This CDR3 is CASSLYGPMSSGANVLTF. CDR3 nucleotides: TGTGCCAGCAGCTTATACGGGCCAATGAGCTCTGGGGCCAACGTCCTGACTTTC.